This T cell receptor (beta chain) came from a study of blood T cell repertoires in COVID-19. The ends lost 4 bases at V and 4 bases at J; junction bases unmatched: 2. The CDR3 runs to 13 residues. Looked up from germline, CDR1 is LNHDA and CDR2 is SQIVND (reference sequence). Participant ages covered about 18 to 95 years across 25 or so US areas. The authors' processing: Nucleated cell number was recorded as an estimate derived from reference gene primer amplification. Using immunoSEQ multiplex PCR, the repertoire was profiled, and TCRdb retains in-frame clones only, with some absent. V, J and clone size are taken as reported in that table, and D and trimming were inferred from the DNA itself. The table lists about 260,000 clones, over 75% of them singletons.

The chain joins TRBV19 to TRBJ2-7, with 9 bases identical to TRBD2. The source is a woman in her thirties or forties who had been exposed to COVID-19. The source material was PBMCs or T cells enriched from blood (not recorded which). The CDR3 nucleotides read TGTGCCAGTAGTACGACTAGCGGTTACGAGCAGTACGTC. This translates into CASSTTSGYEQYV.